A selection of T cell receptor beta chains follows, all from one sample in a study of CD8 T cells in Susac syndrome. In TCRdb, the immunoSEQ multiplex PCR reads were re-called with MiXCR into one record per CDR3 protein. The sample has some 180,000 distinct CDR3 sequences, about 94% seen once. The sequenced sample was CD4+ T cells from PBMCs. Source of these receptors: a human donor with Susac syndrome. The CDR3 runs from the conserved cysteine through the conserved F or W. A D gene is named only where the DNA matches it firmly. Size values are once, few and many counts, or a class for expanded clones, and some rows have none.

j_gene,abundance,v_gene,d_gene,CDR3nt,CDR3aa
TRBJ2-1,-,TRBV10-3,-,TGTGCCCCCAATACACAGGGTGGGGACAATGAGCAGTTCTTC,CAPNTQGGDNEQFF
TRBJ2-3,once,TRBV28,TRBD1,TGTGCCAGCGGACAGGGGACAGATACGCAGTATTTT,CASGQGTDTQYF
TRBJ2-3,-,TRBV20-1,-,TGCAGTGCTAACACAGGTCCAGATACGCAGTATTTT,CSANTGPDTQYF
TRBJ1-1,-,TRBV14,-,TGTGCCAGCAGCCGAGACAGAGACACTGAAGCTTTCTTT,CASSRDRDTEAFF
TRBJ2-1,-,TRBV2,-,TGTGCCAGCAGTGAAACTGAGCAGCCCTACAATGAGCAGTTCTTC,CASSETEQPYNEQFF
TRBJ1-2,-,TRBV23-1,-,TGCGCCAGCAACTCTGGACAGTTTGGCTACACCTTC,CASNSGQFGYTF
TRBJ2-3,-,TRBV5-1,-,TGCGCCAGCAGCTTGGATGCGGTCACAGATACGCAGTATTTT,CASSLDAVTDTQYF
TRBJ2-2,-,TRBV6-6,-,TGTGCCAGCAGTTATCTCCTTATTACCGGGGAGCTGTTTTTT,CASSYLLITGELFF
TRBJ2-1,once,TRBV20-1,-,TGCAGTGCTAGATCGAGGGGTGAGCAGTTCTTC,CSARSRGEQFF
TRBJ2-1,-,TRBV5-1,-,TGCGCCAGCAGCTTGGGAGTCAACAATGAGCAGTTCTTC,CASSLGVNNEQFF
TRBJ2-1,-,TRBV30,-,TGTGCCTGGACTGTTTCGCCGGACAATGAGCAGTTCTTC,CAWTVSPDNEQFF
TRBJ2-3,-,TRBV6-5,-,TGTGCCAGCAGTCACGGCGATACGCAGTATTTT,CASSHGDTQYF
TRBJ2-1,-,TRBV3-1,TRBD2,TGTGCCAGCAGCCAAGAGCTAGCGGGGGCCCACAATGAGCAGTTCTTC,CASSQELAGAHNEQFF
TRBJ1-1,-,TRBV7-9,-,TGTGCCAGCAGAACGGTTATGAACACTGAAGCTTTCTTT,CASRTVMNTEAFF
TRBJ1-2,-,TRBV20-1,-,TGCAGTGCTAGAGCAGGGTATGGCTACACCTTC,CSARAGYGYTF
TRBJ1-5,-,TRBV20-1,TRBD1,TGCAGTGCTACAGGGGGGACAGTTGTCACCAATCAGCCCCAGCATTTT,CSATGGTVVTNQPQHF
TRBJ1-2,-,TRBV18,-,TGTGCCAGCTCACCGCGCGGGGAGTCTGGCTACACCTTC,CASSPRGESGYTF
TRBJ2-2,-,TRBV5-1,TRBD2,TGCGCCAGCAGCCGAAGCGGGAGCTTAACCGGGGAGCTGTTTTTT,CASSRSGSLTGELFF
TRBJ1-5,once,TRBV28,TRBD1,TGTGCCAGCAGTTCGGGACAGGTCGATAGCAATCAGCCCCAGCATTTT,CASSSGQVDSNQPQHF
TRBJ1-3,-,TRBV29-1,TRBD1,TGCAGCGTAAAACAGGGGAGCGGAGACACCATATATTTT,CSVKQGSGDTIYF
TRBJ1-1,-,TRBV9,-,TGTGCCAGCAGCGGGACGGTAAACACTGAAGCTTTCTTT,CASSGTVNTEAFF
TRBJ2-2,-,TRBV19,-,TGTGCGTCGAGTCGGGGGAAGACAGGGAGTGTGACCGGGGAGCTGTTTTTT,CASSRGKTGSVTGELFF
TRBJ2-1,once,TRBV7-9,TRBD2,TGTGCCAGCAGCTCCCGGGGGGGGATGGCACTCTACAATGAGCAGTTCTTC,CASSSRGGMALYNEQFF
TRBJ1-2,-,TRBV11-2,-,TGTGCCAGCAGCTTAGATCCAGGGTTCAACTATGGCTACACCTTC,CASSLDPGFNYGYTF
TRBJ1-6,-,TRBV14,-,TGTGCCAGCAGCCAAGTTTATGGGGTCTCACCCCTCCACTTT,CASSQVYGVSPLHF
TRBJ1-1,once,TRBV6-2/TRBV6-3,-,TGTGCCAGCAGTTACGCCGGGAGGGATAACACTGAAGCTTTCTTT,CASSYAGRDNTEAFF
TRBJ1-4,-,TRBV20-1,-,TGCAGTGCTAGAGCTGTGGCAGGGGTGGGTGAAAAACTGTTTTTT,CSARAVAGVGEKLFF
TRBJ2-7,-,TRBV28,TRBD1,TGTGCCAGCAGTCTGAGAGGGACAGGGAGCTCCTACGAGCAGTACTTC,CASSLRGTGSSYEQYF
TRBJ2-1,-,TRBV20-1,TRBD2,TGCAGTGCTAGCGGGACTAGCGGGAGGGTTGAGCAGTTCTTC,CSASGTSGRVEQFF
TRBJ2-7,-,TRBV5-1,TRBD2,TGCGCCAGCAGCCCGTTGGGACTAGCGGGCGCCGGGGGGCAGTACTTC,CASSPLGLAGAGGQYF
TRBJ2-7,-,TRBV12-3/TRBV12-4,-,TGTGCCAGCAGTTTAAGACCTTCCCCGTACGAGCAGTACTTC,CASSLRPSPYEQYF
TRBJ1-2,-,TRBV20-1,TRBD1,TGCAGTGCTAGAAGGACAGGTGGTGACTATGGCTACACCTTC,CSARRTGGDYGYTF
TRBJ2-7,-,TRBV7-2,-,TGTGCCAGCAGCTTAGTGTTTCCGACAGTCGAGCAGTACTTC,CASSLVFPTVEQYF
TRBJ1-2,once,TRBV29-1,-,TGCAGCGTTGAGGACGTTCGAGCTGCTGGCTACACCTTC,CSVEDVRAAGYTF
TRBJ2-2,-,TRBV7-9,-,TGTGCCAGCAGCTTAGGTCAGAAGAGCACCGGGGAGCTGTTTTTT,CASSLGQKSTGELFF